This T cell receptor beta chain appears in the sequencing data of a study of blood T cell repertoires in COVID-19. Two negative PCRs, clearance, or symptom resolution had been documented for recovered Cohort 3 donors. The CDR3 runs to 15 residues. From germline, CDR1 is KGHSH and CDR2 LQKENI. The ends lost 4 bases at V and 5 bases at J; junction bases unmatched: 8. Source study methods: The assay estimated nucleated cells by amplifying reference gene primers. Some clones are missing from TCRdb's copy, which holds only in-frame ones; the method was immunoSEQ multiplex PCR. That table supplies the V and J calls and clone size; D and trimming were determined from the DNA. The sample carries over 300,000 clones, 80% to 90% recorded once.

This chain connects TRBV18 to TRBJ2-5; 9 nucleotides match TRBD1. This receptor was obtained from a man in his thirties or forties who had recovered from COVID-19. Sequencing used PBMCs or T cells enriched from blood (not recorded which). DNA for the CDR3: TGTGCCAGCTCACGTACAGGGGGCTCCCAGGAGACCCAGTACTTC. Its protein is CASSRTGGSQETQYF.